Below, 6 T cell receptor beta chains from the same sample are listed, as sequenced in a study of T-cell reconstitution after alpha-beta-depleted transplantation in children listed by TCRdb under 2016. The library came from PCR. Sequenced using an Illumina HiSeq 2500. Molecular barcoding was employed in the preparation of TCR libraries, with unique molecular identifiers being used to normalize TCRbeta repertoire quantification. TCRdb trimmed public reads at Q25 via fastp, called clones via MiXCR and kept in-frame beta chains. Rows are unified per CDR3 protein, each entry keeping the most common DNA and genes. The sample table lists about 540,000 distinct CDR3 sequences, approximately 20% of them with a count of one. Approximately 3% of the sample rests with the top ten. Sequencing used PBMCs from the stem cell graft donor, obtained from the stem cell graft. The receptor set was obtained from a human donor who donated a stem cell graft to a child with acute lymphoblastic leukemia.

This clonotype was recorded a few times. This chain joins TRBV5-1 and TRBJ2-7; TRBD2 matches 14 bases. V was clipped by 3 bases and J by 1 base; unmatched bases: 6. This CDR3 contains 17 residues. The germline CDR1 and CDR2 sequences are SGHRS and YFSETQ. The CDR3 DNA reads as TGCGCCAGCAGCTCGGGACTAGCGGGAGAATGGTCCTACGAGCAGTACTTC. Protein sequence: CASSSGLAGEWSYEQYF.

The CDR3 DNA follows: TGTGCCAGTAGGACCCCGGGACTAGCCAACAATGAGCAGTTCTTC. Translating it yields CASRTPGLANNEQFF. V is TRBV19 and J is TRBJ2-1; 9 nucleotides align to TRBD2. The CDR3 extends over 15 amino acids. Germline V gene lookup returns CDR1 LNHDA and CDR2 SQIVND (reference sequence). J gave up 5 bases and V 6 bases, and 8 bases lay outside the gene matches. Variable domain in full (rest from reference TRBV19 and TRBJ2-1): DGGITQSPKYLFRKEGQNVTLSCEQNLNHDAMYWYRQDPGQGLRLIYYSQIVNDFQKGDIAEGYSVSREKKESFPLTVTSAQKNPTAFYLCASRTPGLANNEQFFGPGTRLTVL.

This clonotype was seen a handful of times. The V and J genes are TRBV6-1 and TRBJ2-1, with TRBD1 matching over 11 bases. Germline V CDR1 and CDR2: MNHNS, SASEGT. CDR3 length: 15 amino acids. Trimming removed 5 bases from V and 8 bases from J; junction bases left unmatched: 8. CDR3 loop: CASSLDRGRLDEQFF. The DNA of the CDR3 is TGTGCCAGCAGTCTGGACAGGGGGCGTCTCGATGAGCAGTTCTTC.

V and J are TRBV5-1 and TRBJ1-3, with no clear D. V was clipped by 2 bases and J by 0 bases, with 9 bases between them. Looked up from germline, CDR1 is SGHRS and CDR2 is YFSETQ. This CDR3 is built from 15 residues. CDR3 sequence: CASSFGDHSGNTIYF. In nucleotides, the CDR3 is TGCGCCAGCAGCTTCGGGGATCACTCTGGAAACACCATATATTTT.

In the case of this clonotype: This may be a read error: a much more frequent sequence differs by one nucleotide. This chain connects TRBV2 to TRBJ2-1; 11 positions agree with TRBD1. The J segment lost 6 bases and the V segment lost 6 bases, leaving 4 bases of the junction unmatched. The germline V gene has CDR1 SNHLY and CDR2 FYNNEI. The CDR3 sequence is 14 residues long. The CDR3 bases are TGTGCCAGCAGCACCGGGACAGGGGGCAATGAGCAGTTCTTC. It is translated as CASSTGTGGNEQFF.

This chain links TRBV5-4 with TRBJ2-5, with D uncertain. The CDR3 sequence is 14 residues long. Per germline, CDR1 SGHNT and CDR2 YYREEE (reference sequence). Trimming took off 2 bases at V and 3 bases at J, with 11 bases between the two ends. Here the CDR3 reads CASSFGQQKETQYF. DNA for the CDR3: TGTGCCAGCAGCTTTGGGCAGCAGAAAGAGACCCAGTACTTC. The variable domain in full, completed from reference TRBV5-4 and TRBJ2-5, reads ETGVTQSPTHLIKTRGQQVTLRCSSQSGHNTVSWYQQALGQGPQFIFQYYREEENGRGNFPPRFSGLQFPNYSSELNVNALELDDSALYLCASSFGQQKETQYFGPGTRLLVL.